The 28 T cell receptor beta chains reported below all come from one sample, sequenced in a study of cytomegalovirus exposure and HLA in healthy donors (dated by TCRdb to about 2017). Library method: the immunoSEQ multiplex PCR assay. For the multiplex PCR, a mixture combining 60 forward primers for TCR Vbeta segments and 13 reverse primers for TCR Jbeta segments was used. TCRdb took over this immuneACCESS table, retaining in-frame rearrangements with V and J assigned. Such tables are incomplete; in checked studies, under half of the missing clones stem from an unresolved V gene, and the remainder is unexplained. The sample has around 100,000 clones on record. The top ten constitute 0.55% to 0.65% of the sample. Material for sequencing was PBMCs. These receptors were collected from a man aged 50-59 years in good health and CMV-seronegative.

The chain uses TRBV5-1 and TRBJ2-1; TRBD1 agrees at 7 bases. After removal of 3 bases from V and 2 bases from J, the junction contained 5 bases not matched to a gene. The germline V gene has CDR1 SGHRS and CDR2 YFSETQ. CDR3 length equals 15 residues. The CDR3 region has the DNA TGCGCCAGCAGCTCCGTCACAGGGGCCTACAATGAGCAGTTCTTC. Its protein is CASSSVTGAYNEQFF.

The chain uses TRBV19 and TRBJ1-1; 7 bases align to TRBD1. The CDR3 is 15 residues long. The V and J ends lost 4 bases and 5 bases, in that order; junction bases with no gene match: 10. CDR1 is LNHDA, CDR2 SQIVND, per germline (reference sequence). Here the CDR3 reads CASSTHRGMETEAFF. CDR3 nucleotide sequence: TGTGCCAGTAGTACACACAGGGGAATGGAGACTGAAGCTTTCTTT.

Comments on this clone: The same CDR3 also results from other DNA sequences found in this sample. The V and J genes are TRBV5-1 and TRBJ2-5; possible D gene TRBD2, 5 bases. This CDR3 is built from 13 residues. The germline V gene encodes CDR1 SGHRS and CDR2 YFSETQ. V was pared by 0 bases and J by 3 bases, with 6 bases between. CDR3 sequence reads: CASSLAGKETQYF. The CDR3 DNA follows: TGCGCCAGCAGCTTGGCGGGGAAAGAGACCCAGTACTTC.

The CDR3 reads CATSPEAGDTQYF. The DNA of the CDR3 is TGTGCCACCAGTCCCGAGGCGGGAGATACGCAGTATTTT. The chain is built from TRBV15 and TRBJ2-3, with D perhaps TRBD2 (5 bases). The CDR3 is 13 residues long. The germline CDR1 and CDR2 sequences are LNHNV and YYDKDF (reference sequence). V lost 6 bases to trimming and J lost 5 bases, with 12 bases between them.

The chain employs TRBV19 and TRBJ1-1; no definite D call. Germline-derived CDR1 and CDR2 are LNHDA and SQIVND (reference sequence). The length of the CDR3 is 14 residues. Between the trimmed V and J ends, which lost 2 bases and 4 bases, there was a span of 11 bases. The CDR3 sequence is CASSIIGIGTEAFF. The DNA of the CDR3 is TGTGCCAGTAGTATAATCGGGATTGGCACTGAAGCTTTCTTT. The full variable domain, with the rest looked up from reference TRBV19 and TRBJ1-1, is DGGITQSPKYLFRKEGQNVTLSCEQNLNHDAMYWYRQDPGQGLRLIYYSQIVNDFQKGDIAEGYSVSREKKESFPLTVTSAQKNPTAFYLCASSIIGIGTEAFFGQGTRLTVV.

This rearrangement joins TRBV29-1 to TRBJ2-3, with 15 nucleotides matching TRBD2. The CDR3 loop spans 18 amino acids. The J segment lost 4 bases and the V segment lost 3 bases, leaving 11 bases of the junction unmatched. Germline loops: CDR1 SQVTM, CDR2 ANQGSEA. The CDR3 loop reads CSVEMLGLAGGRADTQYF. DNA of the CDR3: TGCAGCGTTGAGATGCTCGGACTAGCGGGAGGGAGGGCAGATACGCAGTATTTT.

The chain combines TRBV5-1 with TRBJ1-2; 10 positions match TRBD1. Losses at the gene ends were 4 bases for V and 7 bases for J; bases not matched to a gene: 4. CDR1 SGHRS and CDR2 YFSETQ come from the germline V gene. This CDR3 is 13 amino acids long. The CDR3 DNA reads TGCGCCAGCAGCGGACAGGGGGAAAGTGGCTACACCTTC. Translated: CASSGQGESGYTF.

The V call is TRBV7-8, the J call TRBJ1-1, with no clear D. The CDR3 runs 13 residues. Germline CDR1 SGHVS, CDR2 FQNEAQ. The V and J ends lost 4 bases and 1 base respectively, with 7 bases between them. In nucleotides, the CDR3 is TGTGCCAGCAGCTCGAACAGGAACACTGAAGCTTTCTTT. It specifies CASSSNRNTEAFF.

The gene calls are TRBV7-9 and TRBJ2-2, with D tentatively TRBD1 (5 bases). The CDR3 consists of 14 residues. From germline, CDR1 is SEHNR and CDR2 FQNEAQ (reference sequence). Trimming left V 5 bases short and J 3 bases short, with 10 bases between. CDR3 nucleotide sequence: TGTGCCAGCAGCGGCGACAGACACACCGGGGAGCTGTTTTTT. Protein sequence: CASSGDRHTGELFF.

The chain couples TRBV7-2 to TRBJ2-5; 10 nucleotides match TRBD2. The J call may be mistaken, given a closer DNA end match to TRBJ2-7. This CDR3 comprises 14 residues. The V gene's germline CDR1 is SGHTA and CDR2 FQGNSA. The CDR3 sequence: CASSLTSGDYEQYF. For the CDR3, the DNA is TGTGCCAGCAGCTTAACTAGCGGGGACTACGAGCAGTACTTC.

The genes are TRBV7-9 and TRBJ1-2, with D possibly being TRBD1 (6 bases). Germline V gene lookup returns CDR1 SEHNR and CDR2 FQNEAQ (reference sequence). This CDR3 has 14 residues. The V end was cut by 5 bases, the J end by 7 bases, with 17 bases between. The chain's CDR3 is CASSHPDSHPGYTF. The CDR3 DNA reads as TGTGCCAGCAGCCACCCGGACAGCCACCCTGGCTACACCTTC.

Here the CDR3 DNA reads TGTGCCGGCCGGGACACCACTGAAGCTTTCTTT. Its protein is CAGRDTTEAFF. The chain is built from TRBV6-6 and TRBJ1-1, with D tentatively TRBD1 (6 bases). The CDR3 length is 11 residues. The V gene's germline CDR1 is MNHNY and CDR2 SVGAGI (reference sequence). V lost 11 bases to trimming and J lost 4 bases, with 11 bases between them.

In DNA form, the CDR3 reads TGTGCCAGTAGTATTGGAACCGGGACAGGGAGTAGGAACACTGAAGCTTTCTTT. Translation: CASSIGTGTGSRNTEAFF. This sequence joins TRBV19 and TRBJ1-1, with TRBD1 matching 9 bases. V lost 3 bases, J lost 1 base, and 12 bases stayed unmatched. CDR1 and CDR2 (germline): LNHDA, SQIVND (reference sequence). This CDR3 spans 18 amino acids.

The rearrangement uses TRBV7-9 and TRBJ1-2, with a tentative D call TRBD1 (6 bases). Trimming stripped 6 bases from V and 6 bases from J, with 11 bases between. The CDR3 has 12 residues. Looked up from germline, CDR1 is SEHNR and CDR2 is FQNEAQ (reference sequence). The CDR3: CASSDRRHGYTF. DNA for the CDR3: TGTGCCAGCAGTGACAGGCGGCATGGCTACACCTTC.

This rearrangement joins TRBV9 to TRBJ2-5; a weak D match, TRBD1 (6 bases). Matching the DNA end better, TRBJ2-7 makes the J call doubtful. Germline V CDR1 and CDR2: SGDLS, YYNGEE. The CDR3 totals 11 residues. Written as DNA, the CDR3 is TGTGCCAGCGGCAGGGGCCACGAGCAGTACTTC. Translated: CASGRGHEQYF.

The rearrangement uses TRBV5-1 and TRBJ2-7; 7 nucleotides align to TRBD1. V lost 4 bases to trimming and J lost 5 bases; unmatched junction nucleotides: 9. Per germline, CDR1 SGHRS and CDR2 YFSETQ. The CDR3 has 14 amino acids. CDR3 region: CASSPPQGWDEQYF. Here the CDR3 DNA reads TGCGCCAGCAGCCCCCCACAGGGGTGGGACGAGCAGTACTTC.

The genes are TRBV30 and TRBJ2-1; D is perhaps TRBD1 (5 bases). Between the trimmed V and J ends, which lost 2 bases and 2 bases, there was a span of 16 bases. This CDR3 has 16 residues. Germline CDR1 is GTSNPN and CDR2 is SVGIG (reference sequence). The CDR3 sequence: CAWSSPGKSPYNEQFF. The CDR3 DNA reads TGTGCCTGGAGTTCCCCAGGGAAGTCCCCCTACAATGAGCAGTTCTTC.

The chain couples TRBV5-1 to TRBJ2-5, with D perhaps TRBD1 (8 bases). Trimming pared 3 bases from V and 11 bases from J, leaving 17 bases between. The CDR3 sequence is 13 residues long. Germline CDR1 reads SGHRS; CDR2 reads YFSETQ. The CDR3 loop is CASSSRTGREQYF. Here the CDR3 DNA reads TGCGCCAGCAGCTCGAGGACAGGGAGGGAGCAGTACTTC.

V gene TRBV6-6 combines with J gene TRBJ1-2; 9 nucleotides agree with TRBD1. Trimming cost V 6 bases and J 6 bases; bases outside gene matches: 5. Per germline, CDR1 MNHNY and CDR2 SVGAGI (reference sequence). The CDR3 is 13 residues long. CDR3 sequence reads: CASRWTGAHGYTF. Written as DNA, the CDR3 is TGTGCCAGCAGGTGGACAGGGGCCCATGGCTACACCTTC.

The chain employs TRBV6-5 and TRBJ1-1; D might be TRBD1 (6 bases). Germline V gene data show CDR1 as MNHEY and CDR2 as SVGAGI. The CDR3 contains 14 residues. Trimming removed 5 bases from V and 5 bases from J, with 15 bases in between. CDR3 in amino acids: CASSQTGPGTEAFF. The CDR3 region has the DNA TGTGCCAGCAGTCAGACAGGTCCGGGTACTGAAGCTTTCTTT.

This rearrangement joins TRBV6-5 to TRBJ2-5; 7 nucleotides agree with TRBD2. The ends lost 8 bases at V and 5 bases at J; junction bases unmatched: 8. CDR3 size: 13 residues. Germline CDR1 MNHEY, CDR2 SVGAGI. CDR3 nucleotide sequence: TGTGCCAGCCTTGGGGTCGGGGGGGAGACCCAGTACTTC. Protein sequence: CASLGVGGETQYF.

CDR3 sequence reads: CASSLNEYRGYTF. CDR3 nucleotides: TGCGCCAGCAGCCTCAATGAGTATCGGGGCTACACCTTC. The chain couples TRBV5-1 to TRBJ1-2; D is uncertain. Germline CDR1 reads SGHRS; CDR2 reads YFSETQ. With 4 bases removed from V and 8 bases from J, the gap between germline ends came to 15 bases. The CDR3 runs 13 residues.

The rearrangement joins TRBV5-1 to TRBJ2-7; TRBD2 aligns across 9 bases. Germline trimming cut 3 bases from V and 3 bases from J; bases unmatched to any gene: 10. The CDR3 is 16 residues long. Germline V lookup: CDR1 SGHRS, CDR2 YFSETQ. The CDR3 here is CASSSSAGGQGYEQYF. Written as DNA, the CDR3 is TGCGCCAGCAGCTCGTCAGCGGGAGGCCAGGGCTACGAGCAGTACTTC.

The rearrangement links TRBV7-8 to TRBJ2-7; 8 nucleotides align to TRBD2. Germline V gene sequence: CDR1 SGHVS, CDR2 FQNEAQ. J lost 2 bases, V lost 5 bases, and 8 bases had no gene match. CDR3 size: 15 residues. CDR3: CASSSLSGSTYEQYF. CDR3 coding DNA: TGTGCCAGCAGCAGTTTGAGCGGGAGTACCTACGAGCAGTACTTC.

CDR3 DNA sequence: TGTGCCAGCAGTCCCACTGGTAATGAGCAGTTCTTC. Its translation: CASSPTGNEQFF. The gene calls are TRBV6-5 and TRBJ2-1; D unresolved. The germline V gene encodes CDR1 MNHEY and CDR2 SVGAGI. V was pared by 5 bases and J by 7 bases, with 9 bases between. The length of the CDR3 is 12 residues.

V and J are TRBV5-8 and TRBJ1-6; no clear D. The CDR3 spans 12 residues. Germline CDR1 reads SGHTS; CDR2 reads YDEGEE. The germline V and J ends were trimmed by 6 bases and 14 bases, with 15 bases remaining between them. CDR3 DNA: TGTGCCAGCACCCTCGTGTCTCAGGCCCTCCACTTT. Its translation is CASTLVSQALHF.

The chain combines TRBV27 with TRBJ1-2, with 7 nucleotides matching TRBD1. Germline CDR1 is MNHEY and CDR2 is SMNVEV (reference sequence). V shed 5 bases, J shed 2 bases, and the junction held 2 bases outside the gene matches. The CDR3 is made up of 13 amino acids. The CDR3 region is CASSPTGNYGYTF. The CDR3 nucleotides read TGTGCCAGCAGTCCGACAGGGAACTATGGCTACACCTTC.

DNA for the CDR3: TGCGCCAGCAGCCATCTTCCAGGGAAAGAGACCCAGTACTTC. Its translation is CASSHLPGKETQYF. The chain carries TRBV5-1 and TRBJ2-5; D possibly corresponds to TRBD1 (5 bases). Germline values: CDR1 SGHRS, CDR2 YFSETQ. The V end was cut by 4 bases, the J end by 3 bases, with 13 bases between. This CDR3 is 14 amino acids long.